This T cell receptor beta chain was recovered during a study of cytomegalovirus exposure and HLA in healthy donors. This clone was recorded once. Its antigen is as yet unknown. Vbeta (60) and Jbeta (13) primers were used in the PCR. Profiling relied on immunoSEQ multiplex PCR, and the TCRdb table lists in-frame clones only, not all of them. This table holds some 150,000 clones, 79% found once. Germline lookup yields CDR1 LGHNA and CDR2 YNFKEQ. The CDR3 extends over 15 amino acids. After removal of 3 bases from V and 3 bases from J, the junction contained 4 bases not matched to a gene. Broader study findings: Relative to the approximately 700-donor mean, N-insertions were reportedly fewer in an Asian-associated ancestry cluster in a later analysis.

V and J are TRBV4-2 and TRBJ2-5; 10 nucleotides line up with TRBD1. This receptor was identified in a man aged 35 to 55 in good health and CMV-seronegative. Material: PBMCs. CDR3 sequence: CASSQPGTGEETQYF. CDR3 DNA: TGTGCCAGCAGCCAGCCCGGGACAGGGGAAGAGACCCAGTACTTC.